The 28 T cell receptor beta chains presented below share a single source sample, sequenced in a study of identical twins (dated by TCRdb to the mid-2010s). Library method: 5' RACE. TCRdb names Illumina HiSeq 2000 as the instrument used. Through fastp at Q25 and MiXCR, TCRdb rebuilt clones from the public reads, retaining in-frame beta chains. Rows merge per CDR3 protein into single entries with the most common DNA and genes. The table for this sample lists nearly 900,000 distinct CDR3 sequences; 9% to 15% of them were counted only once. Around 1.5% of the sample is held by the ten biggest clonotypes. This sample also belongs to another study, concerning yellow fever vaccine responses in identical twins.

The specimen was PBMCs. All receptors derive from a woman between 18 and 29 years old in good health.

This clonotype was found a few times. The rearrangement joins TRBV6-1 to TRBJ2-1, with 8 bases aligning to TRBD2. CDR3 length: 14 residues. J lost 2 bases, V lost 7 bases, and 4 bases had no gene match. Germline V gene lookup returns CDR1 MNHNS and CDR2 SASEGT. CDR3 region: CASTVGGAYNEQFF. CDR3 coding DNA: TGTGCCAGCACAGTCGGGGGGGCCTACAATGAGCAGTTCTTC.

Many counts were recorded for this clonotype. The chain links TRBV28 to TRBJ1-5; D is uncertain. CDR3 length: 13 amino acids. Germline loops: CDR1 MDHEN, CDR2 SYDVKM. With 8 bases removed from V and 4 bases from J, the gap between germline ends came to 12 bases. CDR3 DNA sequence: TGTGCCAGCCACCGAGGGATGAATCAGCCCCAGCATTTT. The encoded protein is CASHRGMNQPQHF.

This chain links TRBV11-2 with TRBJ2-1, with D possibly matching TRBD2 (5 bases). The CDR3 has 15 residues. The germline CDR1 and CDR2 sequences are SGHAT and FQNNGV. Deletions cut 0 bases from V and 12 bases from J, with 18 bases between. The CDR3 coding sequence is TGTGCCAGCAGCTTAGATGGACTCATAATGAGTTTGCAGTTCTTC. This encodes CASSLDGLIMSLQFF.

This chain connects TRBV9 to TRBJ2-5, with D perhaps being TRBD1 or TRBD2 (5 bases each). Germline lookup yields CDR1 SGDLS and CDR2 YYNGEE. The CDR3 loop spans 15 amino acids. V dropped 3 bases and J dropped 5 bases, with 17 bases sitting between them. Written as DNA, the CDR3 is TGTGCCAGCAGCGCCACGGGACCGGAAAGGGAGACCCAGTACTTC. It translates to CASSATGPERETQYF.

The V call is TRBV7-2, the J call TRBJ2-7; D is unresolved. The CDR3 loop spans 13 amino acids. Looked up from germline, CDR1 is SGHTA and CDR2 is FQGNSA. V gave up 5 bases and J gave up 3 bases, with 11 bases separating them. In DNA form, the CDR3 reads TGTGCCAGCAGCAGCCCCCCACACTACGAGCAGTACTTC. Its translation: CASSSPPHYEQYF.

At least ten counts were recorded for this clonotype. This chain connects TRBV12-3 or TRBV12-4 to TRBJ2-7, with D perhaps matching TRBD2 (5 bases). The CDR3 has 12 residues. Trimming took off 6 bases at V and 2 bases at J, with 8 bases between the two ends. The CDR3 coding sequence is TGTGCCAGCAGCGCCGGGACCTACGAGCAGTACTTC. Residues: CASSAGTYEQYF.

This clonotype was detected only a few times. The V and J genes are TRBV7-2 and TRBJ2-5; D possibly corresponds to TRBD2 (6 bases). The germline CDR1 and CDR2 sequences are SGHTA and FQGNSA. Trimming removed 5 bases from V and 5 bases from J, with 15 bases in between. The CDR3 contains 14 residues. CDR3 sequence reads: CASSPRLGGETQYF. CDR3 bases: TGTGCCAGCAGCCCGAGACTAGGAGGGGAGACCCAGTACTTC.

In this sample, this clonotype turned up a few times. The chain couples TRBV7-9 to TRBJ2-3, with D hard to call. Germline V gives CDR1 SEHNR, CDR2 FQNEAQ (reference sequence). CDR3 length: 15 residues. V gave up 5 bases and J gave up 0 bases, with 12 bases separating them. CDR3 protein: CASSPPSFSTDTQYF. The CDR3 DNA reads as TGTGCCAGCAGCCCCCCGAGTTTTAGCACAGATACGCAGTATTTT.

This clonotype was found a few times. The J gene is TRBJ2-3, the V gene TRBV20-1, with TRBD2 matching over 10 bases. Unmatched junction bases numbered 11, after V lost 6 bases and J lost 5 bases. Germline V gene lookup returns CDR1 DFQATT and CDR2 SNEGSKA (reference sequence). CDR3 length equals 15 residues. The CDR3 sequence: CSATLLAGVQDTQYF. CDR3 nucleotides: TGCAGTGCAACCCTTCTAGCGGGAGTGCAAGATACGCAGTATTTT.

This clonotype was counted between two and nine times. This sequence joins TRBV9 and TRBJ1-1; TRBD1 matches at 8 bases. With V trimmed by 1 base and J by 4 bases, 6 bases remained unmatched. Looked up from germline, CDR1 is SGDLS and CDR2 is YYNGEE. The CDR3 has 15 residues. The CDR3 sequence: CASSVQGAVVTEAFF. The DNA for the CDR3 is TGTGCCAGCAGCGTACAGGGGGCAGTTGTCACTGAAGCTTTCTTT.

This clonotype has ten or more counts. V and J are TRBV4-1 and TRBJ2-1, with TRBD2 matching 10 bases. The CDR3 is 18 amino acids. Trimming at V came to 1 base and at J to 1 base, leaving 7 bases not matched to a gene. Germline CDR1 and CDR2: MGHRA and YSYEKL. CDR3 sequence (DNA): TGCGCCAGCAGCCAAGTGGAAAGCGGGAGGGGGTCCTACAATGAGCAGTTCTTC. Protein sequence: CASSQVESGRGSYNEQFF.

J is TRBJ2-1 and V is TRBV3-1; 8 nucleotides line up with TRBD2. Germline CDR1 and CDR2: LGHDT and YNNKEL (reference sequence). V trimming: 1 base; J trimming: 8 bases; junction bases outside the gene matches: 13. The CDR3 runs 17 residues. The CDR3 coding sequence is TGTGCCAGCAGCCAAGTGGCCGGGAGGGCCTTGGTCGATGAGCAGTTCTTC. This translates into CASSQVAGRALVDEQFF.

This chain connects TRBV12-3 or TRBV12-4 to TRBJ1-6, with 9 bases that match TRBD1. This CDR3 is 15 amino acids long. V trimming: 3 bases; J trimming: 10 bases; junction bases outside the gene matches: 7. Here the CDR3 DNA reads TGTGCCAGCAGTTTCACAGGGGGCGCGCGGTCACCCCTCCACTTT. As protein: CASSFTGGARSPLHF.

This clonotype was detected only a few times. This chain joins TRBV11-1 and TRBJ2-1, with 11 bases matching TRBD2. This CDR3 comprises 18 residues. Germline V gene data show CDR1 as SGHAT and CDR2 as FQDESV (reference sequence). Trimming at V came to 2 bases and at J to 10 bases, leaving 16 bases not matched to a gene. Here the CDR3 DNA reads TGTGCCAGCAGCTTATATGGAGGGGGACTAGCGGCCGTGGGGGAGCAGTTCTTC. Translating gives CASSLYGGGLAAVGEQFF.

This clonotype was detected a few times. This sequence joins TRBV28 and TRBJ2-1; 11 nucleotides align to TRBD1. With V trimmed by 7 bases and J by 1 base, 15 bases remained unmatched. Germline V CDR1 and CDR2: MDHEN, SYDVKM. The CDR3 totals 19 residues. The CDR3 nucleotides are TGTGCCAGCACCCTAGGGTGGGGGACAGGGGGTTCTTCCTACAATGAGCAGTTCTTC. Amino acid sequence: CASTLGWGTGGSSYNEQFF.

The chain employs TRBV18 and TRBJ2-1, with 8 bases aligning to TRBD2. CDR1 and CDR2 from the germline V gene are KGHSH and LQKENI. The CDR3 has 16 residues. V trimming: 0 bases; J trimming: 1 base; junction bases outside the gene matches: 2. CDR3 region: CASSPPSGGSYNEQFF. The CDR3 DNA reads as TGTGCCAGCTCACCACCGTCGGGAGGGTCCTACAATGAGCAGTTCTTC.

This sequence joins TRBV27 and TRBJ2-1; D gene ambiguous. The germline V and J ends were trimmed by 3 bases and 6 bases, with 9 bases remaining between them. Germline V gives CDR1 MNHEY, CDR2 SMNVEV (reference sequence). CDR3 length equals 13 residues. The CDR3 DNA reads TGTGCCAGCAGTTTCGACCAGTGCAATGAGCAGTTCTTC. Translation: CASSFDQCNEQFF.

V and J are TRBV14 and TRBJ2-5, with D maybe TRBD2 (7 bases). V lost 1 base and J lost 4, with 16 bases in between. The CDR3 totals 16 residues. CDR1 and CDR2 (germline): SGHDN, FVKESK. The CDR3 is CASSQAIRGAGETQYF. CDR3 DNA sequence: TGTGCCAGCAGCCAAGCGATTCGGGGGGCGGGAGAGACCCAGTACTTC.

The rearrangement uses TRBV5-5 and TRBJ2-3; D gene uncertain. CDR1 and CDR2 from the germline V gene are SGHKS and YYEKEE (reference sequence). V lost 2 bases and J 3 bases, leaving 10 bases between the germline ends. This CDR3 has 14 amino acids. In DNA form, the CDR3 reads TGTGCCAGCAGCTTTGGTAGTTTGACAGATACGCAGTATTTT. Encoded protein: CASSFGSLTDTQYF. Filled out from reference TRBV5-5 and TRBJ2-3, the complete variable domain reads DAGVTQSPTHLIKTRGQQVTLRCSPISGHKSVSWYQQVLGQGPQFIFQYYEKEERGRGNFPDRFSARQFPNYSSELNVNALLLGDSALYLCASSFGSLTDTQYFGPGTRLTVL.

This clonotype turned up a few times. This chain uses TRBV5-1 with TRBJ2-1; no reliable D call. V gave up 4 bases and J gave up 0 bases, with 11 bases separating them. There are 15 residues in the CDR3. The germline V gene encodes CDR1 SGHRS and CDR2 YFSETQ. The CDR3 region is CASSRVSDSYNEQFF. CDR3 DNA: TGCGCCAGCAGCCGGGTTTCCGACTCCTACAATGAGCAGTTCTTC.

V usage is TRBV29-1 and J usage is TRBJ2-7; possible D gene TRBD1, 6 bases. Germline-derived CDR1 and CDR2 are SQVTM and ANQGSEA. Trimming took off 2 bases at V and 5 bases at J, with 19 bases between the two ends. CDR3 length: 15 residues. The CDR3 coding sequence is TGCAGCGTTGAAAAAGGGACACACTTTTACCACGAGCAGTACTTC. As protein: CSVEKGTHFYHEQYF.

The chain recombines TRBV6-2 or TRBV6-3 with TRBJ2-2; 10 positions agree with TRBD1. The J segment lost 3 bases and the V segment lost 10 bases, leaving 14 bases of the junction unmatched. The germline V gene encodes CDR1 MNHEY and CDR2 SVGEGT. CDR3 length: 17 residues. CDR3 loop: CATQSTGTGAHTGELFF. In DNA, the CDR3 is TGTGCCACCCAATCTACCGGGACAGGGGCTCACACCGGGGAGCTGTTTTTT.

V is TRBV4-2 and J is TRBJ2-1; D gene uncertain. V gave up 0 bases and J gave up 1 base, with 13 bases separating them. This CDR3 has 17 residues. Per the germline V gene, CDR1 is LGHNA and CDR2 is YNFKEQ. For the CDR3, the DNA is TGTGCCAGCAGCCAAGATCCGAATCCGCCATCCTACAATGAGCAGTTCTTC. Its protein is CASSQDPNPPSYNEQFF.

The chain joins TRBV20-1 to TRBJ1-1; a weak D match, TRBD1 (5 bases). The CDR3 covers 13 residues. Trimming stripped 3 bases from V and 4 bases from J, with 12 bases between. From germline, CDR1 is DFQATT and CDR2 SNEGSKA (reference sequence). This CDR3 reads CSASVTGVTEAFF. The CDR3 DNA reads as TGCAGTGCTAGTGTCACAGGCGTCACTGAAGCTTTCTTT.

The chain couples TRBV15 to TRBJ2-3; 7 bases line up with TRBD1. V was clipped by 1 base and J by 4 bases; unmatched bases: 5. The CDR3 loop spans 15 amino acids. CDR1 is LNHNV and CDR2 is YYDKDF in the germline V gene (reference sequence). The CDR3 DNA is TGTGCCACCAGCAGAGGAGGGGGCGGCGCAGATACGCAGTATTTT. Protein product: CATSRGGGGADTQYF.

This clonotype turned up a few times. V usage is TRBV5-1 and J usage is TRBJ2-3; no reliable D call. The V and J ends lost 4 bases and 4 bases respectively, with 16 bases between them. This CDR3 contains 15 residues. CDR1 is SGHRS, CDR2 YFSETQ, per germline. CDR3 protein: CASSPAPHVSDTQYF. The CDR3 DNA reads as TGCGCCAGCAGCCCAGCCCCCCACGTGTCAGATACGCAGTATTTT.

This clonotype was seen repeatedly, ten times or more. The CDR3 spells CASSSLGWGTDTQYF. The CDR3 coding sequence is TGTGCCAGCAGCTCCCTAGGGTGGGGCACAGATACGCAGTATTTT. This chain links TRBV7-9 with TRBJ2-3; no clear D gene. The CDR3 has 15 residues. In germline, CDR1 is SEHNR, CDR2 FQNEAQ (reference sequence). V lost 4 bases, J lost 1 base, and 12 bases lay in between. The whole variable domain, filled in from reference TRBV7-9 and TRBJ2-3, reads DTGVSQNPRHKITKRGQNVTFRCDPISEHNRLYWYRQTLGQGPEFLTYFQNEAQLEKSRLLSDRFSAERPKGSFSTLEIQRTEQGDSAMYLCASSSLGWGTDTQYFGPGTRLTVL.

In this sample, this clonotype turned up a few times. The chain links TRBV7-9 to TRBJ1-5; 8 nucleotides align to TRBD1. This CDR3 contains 16 residues. With V trimmed by 0 bases and J by 0 bases, 1 base remained unmatched. Germline V gives CDR1 SEHNR, CDR2 FQNEAQ (reference sequence). CDR3 DNA: TGTGCCAGCAGCTTAGCCGGGACAGGTAGCAATCAGCCCCAGCATTTT. The encoded protein is CASSLAGTGSNQPQHF.